This T cell receptor beta chain came from a study of blood T cell repertoires in COVID-19. Turning to the study itself: The origin of the acute and convalescent COVID-19 samples was the United States, Italy and Spain. Sample material is recorded as cDNA or gDNA derived from T cells, B-cell-depleted T cells, or PBMCs.

In the original analysis: The authors estimated nucleated cell counts from reference gene primer amplification. The table came from immunoSEQ multiplex PCR; TCRdb's copy has only in-frame clones and leaves some out. V and J calls and clone size come straight from that table; D and trimming were deduced from the DNA. The sample carries roughly 150,000 clones, around 82% recorded once. CDR1 and CDR2 (germline): ENHRY, SYGVKD. Trimming took 4 bases from V and 5 from J; bases not matched to a gene: 6. The CDR3 runs to 14 residues. The sample consisted of peripheral blood. This receptor was identified in an elderly woman with active or convalescent COVID-19. This rearrangement joins TRBV10-3 to TRBJ1-2, with TRBD1 matching 8 bases. This chain's CDR3 is CAISGDRGNYGYTF. In DNA form, the CDR3 reads TGTGCCATCAGTGGTGACAGGGGAAATTATGGCTACACCTTC.